This T cell receptor (beta chain) was profiled in a study of T cell responses to AZD1222 COVID-19 vaccine. Study conclusions and caveats: An increase in Spike-specific TCR breadth and depth was observed after two AZD1222 doses. Clonal diversity was possibly underestimated, and white British individuals and females predominated among donors.

This CDR3 comprises 16 residues. Trimming at V came to 4 bases and at J to 7 bases, leaving 14 bases not matched to a gene. Germline V gene lookup returns CDR1 SGHDT and CDR2 YYEEEE. On this clone itself: Its specificity is unknown.

Only in-frame clones appear in the TCRdb table, and some are missing; sequencing was by immunoSEQ multiplex PCR. This table has 110,000 to 150,000 clones, about 94% appearing once. This TCR came from an adult in good health. The input for sequencing was peripheral blood, taken on day 0 of AZD1222 vaccination. The V call is TRBV5-6, the J call TRBJ2-1; 7 bases match TRBD1. The CDR3 spells CASSRTPGQSHNEQFF. The CDR3 nucleotides are TGTGCCAGCAGCCGTACCCCGGGACAGAGTCATAATGAGCAGTTCTTC.